This entry concerns a single T cell receptor beta chain. Its matching antigen is unknown. With the read ending 3 residues before the CDR3 end, the germline J gene is used to fill in that end. This sample is drawn from a study of T cells in women clearing cervical HPV infection. Turning to the study itself: Controls' single incident HPV16 infection cleared within 12 months without precancer. Blood came at first lesion visit for cases, post-clearance for controls. Study outcomes and limitations: Repertoire richness, not evenness, was significantly elevated in CIN3+ cases versus controls.

The table came from immunoSEQ multiplex PCR; TCRdb's copy has only in-frame clones and leaves some out. The sample holds about 27,000 clones. CDR1 is ENHRY and CDR2 is SYGVKD in the germline V gene. Trimming took off 3 bases at V and 3 bases at J, with 6 bases between the two ends. The CDR3 loop spans 12 amino acids. The sequence derives from a woman aged 18 to 75 with a cervical HPV16 infection that either progressed to CIN3+ or cleared (not recorded which). The rearrangement joins TRBV10-3 to TRBJ2-7, with no clear D. The sample consisted of blood buffy coat. The CDR3 loop is CAISEHLYEQYF. The sequenced CDR3 bases are TGTGCCATCAGTGAACACCTCTACGAG.